The T cell receptor (beta chain) under discussion was sequenced for a study of OX40 agonist ivuxolimab in advanced cancers. Study findings and constraints: Dosing at 0.1 to 3.0 mg/kg was accompanied by clonal expansion of CD4+ and CD8+ blood T cells by week 6. Undetermined was the antigen specificity of the expanded peripheral T cells. In a subset of nonresponders, normalized T-cell clonal expansion was also low. CD4+ T cells averaged fewer expanded clones than CD8+ T cells.

Method: immunoSEQ multiplex PCR; TCRdb's copy keeps in-frame clones and lacks some. The data show 72,000 or so clones, 85% to 90% seen once. On this clone itself: Its specificity is unknown.

This sequence was found in an adult with an advanced solid tumor such as melanoma, head and neck, liver or kidney cancer. Sequencing was performed on CD4+ or CD8+ T cells sorted from blood, taken in a trial of the OX40 agonist ivuxolimab.

This CDR3 reads CASSPSPMLGDTQYF. In DNA, the CDR3 is TGTGCCAGCTCACCCAGCCCTATGTTGGGAGATACGCAGTATTTT. J is TRBJ2-3 and V is TRBV18, with D hard to call. Germline V gene data show CDR1 as KGHSH and CDR2 as LQKENI. The CDR3 consists of 15 residues. With 3 bases removed from V and 5 bases from J, the gap between germline ends came to 15 bases.